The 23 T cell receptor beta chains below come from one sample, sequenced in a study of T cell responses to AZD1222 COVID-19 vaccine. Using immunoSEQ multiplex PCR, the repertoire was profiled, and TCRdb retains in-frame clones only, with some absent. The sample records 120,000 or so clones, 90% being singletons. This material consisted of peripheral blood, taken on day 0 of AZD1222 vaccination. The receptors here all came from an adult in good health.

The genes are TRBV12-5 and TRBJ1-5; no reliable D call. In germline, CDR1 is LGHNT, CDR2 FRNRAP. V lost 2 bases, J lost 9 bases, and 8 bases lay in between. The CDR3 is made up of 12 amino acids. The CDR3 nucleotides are TGTGCTAGTGGTTTGCCCGGGCGGCCCCAGCATTTT. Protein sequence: CASGLPGRPQHF.

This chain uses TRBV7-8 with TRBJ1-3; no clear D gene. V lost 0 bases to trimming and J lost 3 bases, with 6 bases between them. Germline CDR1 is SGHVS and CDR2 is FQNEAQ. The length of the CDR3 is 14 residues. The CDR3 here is CASSLAGSGNTIYF. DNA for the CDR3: TGTGCCAGCAGCTTAGCAGGGAGTGGAAACACCATATATTTT.

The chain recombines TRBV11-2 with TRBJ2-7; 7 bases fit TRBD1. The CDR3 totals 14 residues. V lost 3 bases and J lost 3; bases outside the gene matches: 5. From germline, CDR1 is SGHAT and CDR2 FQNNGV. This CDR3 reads CASSLSGTDYEQYF. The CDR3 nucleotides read TGTGCCAGCAGCTTGTCCGGGACAGACTACGAGCAGTACTTC.

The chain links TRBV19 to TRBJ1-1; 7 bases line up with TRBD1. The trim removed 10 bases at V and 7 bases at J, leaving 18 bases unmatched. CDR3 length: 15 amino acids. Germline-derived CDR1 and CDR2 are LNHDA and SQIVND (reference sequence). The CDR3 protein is CATRTFTTGASEAFF. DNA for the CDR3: TGTGCCACCCGCACGTTTACCACAGGGGCCAGTGAAGCTTTCTTT.

In DNA form, the CDR3 reads TGTGCCAGCAGCCAAGATCCGATAAATGAGCAGTTCTTC. Encoded protein: CASSQDPINEQFF. This sequence joins TRBV4-2 and TRBJ2-1; D is unresolved. Germline V gene lookup returns CDR1 LGHNA and CDR2 YNFKEQ. Trimming pared 0 bases from V and 7 bases from J, leaving 7 bases between. The CDR3 covers 13 residues.

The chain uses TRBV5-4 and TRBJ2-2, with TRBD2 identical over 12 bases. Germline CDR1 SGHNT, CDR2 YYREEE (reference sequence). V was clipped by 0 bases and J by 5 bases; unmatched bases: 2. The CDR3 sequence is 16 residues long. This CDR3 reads CASSLGLAGGTGELFF. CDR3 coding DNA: TGTGCCAGCAGCTTGGGTCTAGCGGGGGGGACCGGGGAGCTGTTTTTT.

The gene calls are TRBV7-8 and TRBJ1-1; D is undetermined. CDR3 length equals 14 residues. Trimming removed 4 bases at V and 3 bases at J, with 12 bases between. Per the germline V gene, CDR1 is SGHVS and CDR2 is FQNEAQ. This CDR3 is CASSSTNLDTEAFF. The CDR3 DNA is TGTGCCAGCAGCTCCACCAATTTGGACACTGAAGCTTTCTTT. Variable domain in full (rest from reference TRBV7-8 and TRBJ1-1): GAGVSQSPRYKVAKRGQDVALRCDPISGHVSLFWYQQALGQGPEFLTYFQNEAQLDKSGLPSDRFFAERPEGSVSTLKIQRTQQEDSAVYLCASSSTNLDTEAFFGQGTRLTVV.

CDR3 DNA: TGTGCCAGCAGTGCCTTAGCGGGAGAAAACTACGAGCAGTACTTC. Its translation is CASSALAGENYEQYF. The rearrangement uses TRBV27 and TRBJ2-7, with TRBD2 matching 9 bases. V lost 5 bases, J lost 3 bases, and 8 bases stayed unmatched. The CDR3 runs to 15 residues. CDR1 is MNHEY, CDR2 SMNVEV, per germline (reference sequence).

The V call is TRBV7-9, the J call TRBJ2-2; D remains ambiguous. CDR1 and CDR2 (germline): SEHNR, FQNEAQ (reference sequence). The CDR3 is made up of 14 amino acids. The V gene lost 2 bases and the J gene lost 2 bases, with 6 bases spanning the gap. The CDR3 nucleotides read TGTGCCAGCAGCTTATCGGGTAACACCGGGGAGCTGTTTTTT. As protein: CASSLSGNTGELFF.

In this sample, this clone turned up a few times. For the CDR3, the DNA is TGTGCCAGCAGTTATCCGGAGACAGGGGGCTATGGCTACACCTTC. Residues: CASSYPETGGYGYTF. The V gene is TRBV6-6, the J gene TRBJ1-2; TRBD1 agrees at 9 bases. With V trimmed by 3 bases and J by 4 bases, 6 bases remained unmatched. CDR3 length: 15 residues. Germline CDR1 is MNHNY and CDR2 is SVGAGI (reference sequence).

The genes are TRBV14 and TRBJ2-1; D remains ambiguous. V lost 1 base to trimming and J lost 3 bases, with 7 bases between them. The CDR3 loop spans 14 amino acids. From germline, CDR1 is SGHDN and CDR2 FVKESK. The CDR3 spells CASSQVKGYNEQFF. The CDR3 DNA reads TGTGCCAGCAGCCAAGTTAAGGGCTACAATGAGCAGTTCTTC.

CDR3 in DNA: TGTGCCAGTAGTATTCTGAGCCTAGCGGGACACAATGAGCAGTTCTTC. This gives the protein CASSILSLAGHNEQFF. The chain joins TRBV19 to TRBJ2-1; 9 positions agree with TRBD2. The CDR3 is made up of 16 amino acids. J lost 5 bases, V lost 3 bases, and 8 bases had no gene match. Germline V gene lookup returns CDR1 LNHDA and CDR2 SQIVND (reference sequence).

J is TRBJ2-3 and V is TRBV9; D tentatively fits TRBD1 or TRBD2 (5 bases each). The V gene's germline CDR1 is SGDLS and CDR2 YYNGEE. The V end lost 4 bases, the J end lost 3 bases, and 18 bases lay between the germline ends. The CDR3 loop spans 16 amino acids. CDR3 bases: TGTGCCAGCAGCCCACGGGGCGCCTACCCTACAGATACGCAGTATTTT. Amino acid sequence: CASSPRGAYPTDTQYF.

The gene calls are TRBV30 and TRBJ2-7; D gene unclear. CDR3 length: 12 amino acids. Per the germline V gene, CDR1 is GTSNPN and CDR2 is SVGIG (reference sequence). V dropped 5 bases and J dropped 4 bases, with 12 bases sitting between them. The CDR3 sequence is CAWGNARYEQYF. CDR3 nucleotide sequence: TGTGCCTGGGGAAACGCGAGGTACGAGCAGTACTTC.

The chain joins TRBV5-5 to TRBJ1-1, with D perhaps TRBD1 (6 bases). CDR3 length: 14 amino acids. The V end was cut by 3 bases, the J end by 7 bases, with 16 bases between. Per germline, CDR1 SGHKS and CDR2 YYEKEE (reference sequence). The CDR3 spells CASSWSLDSYEAFF. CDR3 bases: TGTGCCAGCAGCTGGTCCTTGGACAGCTATGAAGCTTTCTTT.

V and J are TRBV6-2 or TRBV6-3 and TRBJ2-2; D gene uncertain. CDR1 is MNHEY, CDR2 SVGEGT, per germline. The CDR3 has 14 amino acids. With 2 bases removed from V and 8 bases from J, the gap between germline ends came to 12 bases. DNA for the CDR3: TGTGCCAGCAGTTACCGTCTCATGGGGGGGGAGCTGTTTTTT. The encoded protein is CASSYRLMGGELFF.

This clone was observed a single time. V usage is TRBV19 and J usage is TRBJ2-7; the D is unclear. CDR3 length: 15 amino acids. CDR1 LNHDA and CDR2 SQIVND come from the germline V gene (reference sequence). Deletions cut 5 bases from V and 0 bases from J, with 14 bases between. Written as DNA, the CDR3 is TGTGCCAGTAGTCCCGATCCCGGGCGCTCCTACGAGCAGTACTTC. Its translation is CASSPDPGRSYEQYF.

CDR3: CASSSTPDNEQFF. Here the CDR3 DNA reads TGTGCCAGCAGCTCGACCCCGGACAATGAGCAGTTCTTC. The chain employs TRBV27 and TRBJ2-1; no reliable D call. The CDR3 length is 13 residues. Trimming cost V 6 bases and J 5 bases, with 11 bases left between them. CDR1 MNHEY and CDR2 SMNVEV come from the germline V gene (reference sequence).

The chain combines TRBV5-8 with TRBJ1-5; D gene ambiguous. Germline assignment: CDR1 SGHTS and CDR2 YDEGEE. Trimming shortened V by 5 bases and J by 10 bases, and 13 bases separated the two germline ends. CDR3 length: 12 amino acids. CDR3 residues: CASSSFPGPQHF. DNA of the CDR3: TGTGCCAGCAGTTCCTTCCCTGGACCCCAGCATTTT.

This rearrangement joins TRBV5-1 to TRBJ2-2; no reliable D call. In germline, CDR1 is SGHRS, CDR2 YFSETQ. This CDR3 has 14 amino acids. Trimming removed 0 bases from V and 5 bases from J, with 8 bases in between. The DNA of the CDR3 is TGCGCCAGCAGCTTGGAGCCGACAACCGGGGAGCTGTTTTTT. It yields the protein CASSLEPTTGELFF. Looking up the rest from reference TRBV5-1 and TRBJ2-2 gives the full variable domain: KAGVTQTPRYLIKTRGQQVTLSCSPISGHRSVSWYQQTPGQGLQFLFEYFSETQRNKGNFPGRFSGRQFSNSRSEMNVSTLELGDSALYLCASSLEPTTGELFFGEGSRLTVL.

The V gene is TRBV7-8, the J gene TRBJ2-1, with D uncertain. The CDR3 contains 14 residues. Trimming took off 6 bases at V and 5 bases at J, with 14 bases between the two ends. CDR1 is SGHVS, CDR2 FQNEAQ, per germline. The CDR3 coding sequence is TGTGCCAGCAGTTCGCTTCTTATCGACAATGAGCAGTTCTTC. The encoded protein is CASSSLLIDNEQFF.

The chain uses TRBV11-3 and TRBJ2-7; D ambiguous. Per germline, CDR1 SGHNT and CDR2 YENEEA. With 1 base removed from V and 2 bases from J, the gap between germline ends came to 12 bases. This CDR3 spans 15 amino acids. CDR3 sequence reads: CASSLAPGYAYEQYF. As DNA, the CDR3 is TGTGCCAGCAGCTTAGCTCCCGGATATGCCTACGAGCAGTACTTC.

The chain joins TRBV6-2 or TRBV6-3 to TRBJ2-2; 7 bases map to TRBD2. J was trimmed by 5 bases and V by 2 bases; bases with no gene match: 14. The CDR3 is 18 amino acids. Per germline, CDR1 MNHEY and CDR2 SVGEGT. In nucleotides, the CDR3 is TGTGCCAGCAGTTACCTCACGTCCCGGGGAGGGTGGACCGGGGAGCTGTTTTTT. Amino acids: CASSYLTSRGGWTGELFF.